This record covers a single TCR beta chain. Its target is unknown. This entry comes from a study of T cell repertoires in cytomegalovirus infection. The V end was cut by 1 base, the J end by 6 bases, with 9 bases between. Germline loops: CDR1 SEHNR, CDR2 FQNEAQ (reference sequence). The CDR3 is 13 amino acids. TCRdb reprocessed the reads via MiXCR and lists one record per CDR3 protein. The table shows approximately 110,000 distinct CDR3 sequences, with under 55% occurring only once. This sequence joins TRBV7-9 and TRBJ1-1; D gene uncertain. The clonotype originates from a human donor in good health (CMV status not recorded). Some clones in this sample may be carry-over from other donors' samples. The sample in question was CD8+ T cells from cultured PBMCs, obtained from culture after CMV antigen stimulation. The CDR3: CASSLDDVAEAFF. The CDR3 DNA follows: TGTGCCAGCAGCTTAGACGACGTAGCTGAAGCTTTCTTT.